This T cell receptor beta chain was identified in a study of STAT5B mutations in CD4+ large granular lymphocyte leukemia. Study-level results: Patient CD4-sorted repertoires looked more clonal than healthy CD4+ repertoires, even without putative leukemic clones. TRBV06-family usage was enriched in top patient clones (8/27) versus controls (2/35).

CDR3 length: 14 residues. Germline assignment: CDR1 MNHNS and CDR2 SASEGT. Trimming removed 5 bases from V and 7 bases from J, with 15 bases in between. To note about this clone: Its antigen is unknown.

Sequenced by immunoSEQ multiplex PCR; TCRdb stores in-frame clones only, minus some. The table has about 31,000 clones, about 89% seen once. The sample comprised CD4+ T cells from blood buffy coats. The gene calls are TRBV6-1 and TRBJ2-1, with D unclear. The clonotype comes from a human donor in good health. The CDR3 is CASSTYGPRNEQFF. In nucleotides, the CDR3 is TGTGCCAGCAGTACCTATGGCCCTAGGAATGAGCAGTTCTTC.